What follows is one T cell receptor beta chain and its context. The CDR3 sequence is 15 residues long. Trimming removed 5 bases from V and 1 base from J, with 15 bases in between. CDR1 is WSHSY and CDR2 is SAAADI in the germline V gene. This specimen comes from a study of blood T cell repertoires in COVID-19. Study-level information: There were acute and convalescent COVID-19 samples, and they came from the United States, Italy and Spain.

Authors' analysis steps: For nucleated cells, counts were estimated from reference gene primer amplification. Libraries were prepared by immunoSEQ multiplex PCR; TCRdb keeps only in-frame clonotypes and omits some of them. V and J calls and clone size are those listed in that table; D and trimming were worked out from the DNA. The sample has about 300,000 clones, around 89% seen once. J is TRBJ2-7 and V is TRBV10-2, with a tentative D call TRBD2 (6 bases). The clonotype comes from a man younger than 35 who had recovered from COVID-19. Sequenced sample: peripheral blood. For the CDR3, the DNA is TGCGCCAGCAGTCCCCGACTAGTTGCGTCCTACGAGCAGTACTTC. The encoded protein is CASSPRLVASYEQYF.